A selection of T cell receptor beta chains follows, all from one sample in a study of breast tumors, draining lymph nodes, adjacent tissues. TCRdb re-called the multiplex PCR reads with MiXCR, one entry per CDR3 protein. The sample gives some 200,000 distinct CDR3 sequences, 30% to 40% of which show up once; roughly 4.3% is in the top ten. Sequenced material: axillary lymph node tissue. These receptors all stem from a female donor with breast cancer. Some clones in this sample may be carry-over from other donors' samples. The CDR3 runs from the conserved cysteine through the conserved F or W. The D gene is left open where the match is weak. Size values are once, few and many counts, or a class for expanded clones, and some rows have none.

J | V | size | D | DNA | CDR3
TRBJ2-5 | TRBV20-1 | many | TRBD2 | TGCAGTGCTAGACAGCGGGAGGGCCTGGCAGAGACCCAGTACTTC | CSARQREGLAETQYF
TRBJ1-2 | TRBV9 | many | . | TGTGCCAGCAGCCCAGGGTGGGGAGACTATGGCTACACCTTC | CASSPGWGDYGYTF
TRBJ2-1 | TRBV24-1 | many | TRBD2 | TGTGCCACCAGTGATGTCGGGGGGGGTGCTCCCAACTCCTACAATGAGCAGTTCTTC | CATSDVGGGAPNSYNEQFF
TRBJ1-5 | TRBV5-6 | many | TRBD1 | TGTGCCAGCAGCTTGCTCGGACAGGGGGATCAGCCCCAGCATTTT | CASSLLGQGDQPQHF
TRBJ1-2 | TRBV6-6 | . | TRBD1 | TGTGCCAGCCAGGGGGAAGGCTACACCTTC | CASQGEGYTF
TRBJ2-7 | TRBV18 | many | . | TGTGCCAGCTCCCCGACAGACTCCTACGAGCAGTACTTC | CASSPTDSYEQYF
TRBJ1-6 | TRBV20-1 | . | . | TGCAGTGCCGCGGGACGGGGAGCCAATTCACCCCTCCACTTT | CSAAGRGANSPLHF
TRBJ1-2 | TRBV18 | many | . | TGTGCCAGCTCACCACGCGCGGGCGAGGGCTACACCTTC | CASSPRAGEGYTF
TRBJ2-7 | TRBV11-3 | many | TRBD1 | TGTGCCAGCAGCTTAACGGGACAGACCTACGAGCAGTACTTC | CASSLTGQTYEQYF
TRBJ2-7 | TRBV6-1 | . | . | TGTGCCAGCAACTACCTCTACGAGCAGTACTTC | CASNYLYEQYF
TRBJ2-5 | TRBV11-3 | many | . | TGTGCCAGCAGCTTAGGAGAGGGGGTCCAAGAGACCCAGTACTTC | CASSLGEGVQETQYF
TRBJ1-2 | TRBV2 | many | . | TGTGCCAGCAGTGAAAGGAACCAGAGCCCGGACACCTTC | CASSERNQSPDTF
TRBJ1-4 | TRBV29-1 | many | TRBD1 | TGCAGCGCCTCCGGTCAGGGGGGGGGGGGTAATGAAAAACTGTTTTTT | CSASGQGGGGNEKLFF
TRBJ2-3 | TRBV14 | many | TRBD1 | TGTGCCAGCAGCATACAGGGGGCTTGGACAGATACGCAGTATTTT | CASSIQGAWTDTQYF
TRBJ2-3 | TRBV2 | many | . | TGTGCCAGCAGTGAAGGGGATACGCAGTATTTT | CASSEGDTQYF
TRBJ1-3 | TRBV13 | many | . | TGTGCCAGCAGCTTTCCAGGGAACGGAGACTCTGGAAACACCATATATTTT | CASSFPGNGDSGNTIYF
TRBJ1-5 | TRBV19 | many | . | TGTGCCTCAGGGTCCCAGGGAAGCGGCAATCAGCCCCAGCATTTT | CASGSQGSGNQPQHF
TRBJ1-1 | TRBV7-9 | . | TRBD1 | TGTGCCAGCAGCTTTGGGACAGGGATGAACACTGAAGCTCTCTTT | CASSFGTGMNTEALF
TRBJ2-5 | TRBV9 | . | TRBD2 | TGTGCCAGCAGCGTTCGGACTAGAGGCGAGACCCAGTCCTTC | CASSVRTRGETQSF
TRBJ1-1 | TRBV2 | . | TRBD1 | TGTGCCAGCAGTGCGTCACGGGACAGGGGTACTGAAGCTTTCTTT | CASSASRDRGTEAFF
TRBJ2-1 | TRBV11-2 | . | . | TGTGCCAGCAGCTTAGGACGCTACACTGAGCAGTTCTTC | CASSLGRYTEQFF
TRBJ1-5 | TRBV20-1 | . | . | TGCAGTGCTAATGGTGGTTTCCGGGCTCGCGAGAGCAATCAGCCCCAGCATTTT | CSANGGFRARESNQPQHF
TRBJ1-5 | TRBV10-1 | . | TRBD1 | TGCGCCAGCAGTGAGGGACAGGGAGGAAGTAGAGAGGGCAATCAGCCCCAGCATTTT | CASSEGQGGSREGNQPQHF
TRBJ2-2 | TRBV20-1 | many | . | TGCAGTGGCCAGGCATACACCGGGGAGCTGTTTTTT | CSGQAYTGELFF
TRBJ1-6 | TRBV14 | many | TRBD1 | TGTGCCAGCAGCCACACAGGGGTCAGTTCACCCCTCCACTTT | CASSHTGVSSPLHF
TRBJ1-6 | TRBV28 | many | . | TGTGCCAGCAGTCAAGGGACGGATTATGCCCTCCACTTT | CASSQGTDYALHF
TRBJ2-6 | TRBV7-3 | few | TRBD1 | TGTGCCAGCAGCTTACAGGGGGCTGGGGCCAACGTCCTGACTTTC | CASSLQGAGANVLTF
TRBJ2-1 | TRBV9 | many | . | TGTGCCAGCAGCGTAGCGGGATCCTCCAATGAGCAGTTCTTC | CASSVAGSSNEQFF
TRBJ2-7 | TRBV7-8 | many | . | TGTGCCAGCAGCCTCGGACTACACCCGGATAACGAGCAGTACTTC | CASSLGLHPDNEQYF
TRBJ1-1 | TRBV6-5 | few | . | TGTGCCAGCAGTTTGGGACGGCGGAACACTGAAGCTTTCTTT | CASSLGRRNTEAFF
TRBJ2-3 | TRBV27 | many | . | TGTGCCAGCGGAGGCAACACAGATACGCAGTATTTT | CASGGNTDTQYF
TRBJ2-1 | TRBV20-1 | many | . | TGCAGTGCTAGAGTATCCGGGAGCCTTCCCTACAATGAGCAGTTCTTC | CSARVSGSLPYNEQFF
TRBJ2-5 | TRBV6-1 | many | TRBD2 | TGTGCCAGCAGTGGACTAGCGGGGGGGCAGACCCAGTACTTC | CASSGLAGGQTQYF
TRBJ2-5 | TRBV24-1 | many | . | TGTGCCACCAGTGATTTTCAGGGATACCAAGAGACCCAGTACTTC | CATSDFQGYQETQYF
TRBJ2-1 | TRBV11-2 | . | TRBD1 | TGTGCCAGCAGGCCGGGACAGGGGTCGAGCGAAATCTTC | CASRPGQGSSEIF
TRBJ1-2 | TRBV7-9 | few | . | TGTGCCAGCAGCTCGGGACCCTCCACACTAGAGAGCTACCCCTTC | CASSSGPSTLESYPF
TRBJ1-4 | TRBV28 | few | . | TGTGCCAGCAGTGCCGTTGGAGGCTTCAATGAAAAACTGTTTTTT | CASSAVGGFNEKLFF
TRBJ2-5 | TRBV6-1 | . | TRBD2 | TGTGCCAGCATTACTAGCGGGGGATTCCGGGGAGAGACCCAGTACTTC | CASITSGGFRGETQYF
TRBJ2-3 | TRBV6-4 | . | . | TGTGCCAGCTCACTGGGACAGAGCGGGAGCGCCACAGATACGCAGTATTTT | CASSLGQSGSATDTQYF
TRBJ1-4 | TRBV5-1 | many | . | TGCGCCAGCAGACAGGGTAATGAAAAACTGTTTTTT | CASRQGNEKLFF
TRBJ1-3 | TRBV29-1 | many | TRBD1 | TGCAGCGTTGAAGAGTCTCCAGGGGGCCGAGGAAACACCATATATTTT | CSVEESPGGRGNTIYF
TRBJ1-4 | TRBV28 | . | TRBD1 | TGTGCCAGCAGTGGGTTGGGACAGGGCAATGAAAAACTGTTTTTT | CASSGLGQGNEKLFF
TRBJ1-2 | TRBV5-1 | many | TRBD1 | TGCGCCAGCAGCTTATCCCCAACAGGGGACGGCTACACCTTC | CASSLSPTGDGYTF